This TCR beta chain came from a study of vaccination and CD4 T cells after COVID-19. This CDR3 spans 11 amino acids. V was clipped by 6 bases and J by 3 bases, with 4 bases between them. Germline loops: CDR1 LNHDA, CDR2 SQIVND (reference sequence). Treatment meaning: approximately 9-day PBMC culture with coronavirus spike peptide pools or control peptides (ViraFEST assay). Oncomine TCR Beta short-read sequencing was applied to DNA from cultured CD4+ T cells. Each CDR3 protein gets one entry after TCRdb re-called the PCR reads with MiXCR. Of 9,000 to 15,000 distinct CDR3 sequences in the sample, around 61% were seen once. Notes on this clonotype: Antigen specificity is unknown.

The specimen sequenced was CD4+ T cells from blood, cultured in vitro. The receptor was isolated from a human donor who had recovered from COVID-19. The chain carries TRBV19 and TRBJ2-3; D gene uncertain. DNA of the CDR3: TGTGCCAGTAGGGGGACAGATACGCAGTATTTT. Protein sequence: CASRGTDTQYF. Together with reference TRBV19 and TRBJ2-3, the CDR3 gives the full variable domain: DGGITQSPKYLFRKEGQNVTLSCEQNLNHDAMYWYRQDPGQGLRLIYYSQIVNDFQKGDIAEGYSVSREKKESFPLTVTSAQKNPTAFYLCASRGTDTQYFGPGTRLTVL.